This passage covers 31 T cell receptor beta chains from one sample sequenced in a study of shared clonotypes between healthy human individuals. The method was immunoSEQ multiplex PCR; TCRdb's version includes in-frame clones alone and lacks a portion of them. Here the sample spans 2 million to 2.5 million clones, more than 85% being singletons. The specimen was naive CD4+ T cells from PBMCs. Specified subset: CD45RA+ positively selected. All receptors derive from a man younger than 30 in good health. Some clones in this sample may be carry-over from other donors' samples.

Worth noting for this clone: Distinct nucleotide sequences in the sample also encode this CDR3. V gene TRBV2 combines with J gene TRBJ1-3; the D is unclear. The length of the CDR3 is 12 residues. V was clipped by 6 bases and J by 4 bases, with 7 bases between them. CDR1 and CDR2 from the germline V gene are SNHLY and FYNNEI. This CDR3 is CASRPDGNTIYF. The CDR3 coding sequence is TGTGCCAGCAGGCCAGACGGAAACACCATATATTTT.

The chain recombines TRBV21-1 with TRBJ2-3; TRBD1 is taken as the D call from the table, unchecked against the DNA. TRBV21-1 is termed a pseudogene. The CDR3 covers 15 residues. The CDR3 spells CASSKTEYGTDTQYF. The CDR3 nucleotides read TGTGCCAGCAGCAAGACAGAGTATGGCACAGATACGCAGTATTTT.

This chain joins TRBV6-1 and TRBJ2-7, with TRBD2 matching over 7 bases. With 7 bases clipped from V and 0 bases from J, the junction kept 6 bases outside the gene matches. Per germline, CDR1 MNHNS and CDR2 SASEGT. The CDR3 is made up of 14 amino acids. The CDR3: CASKFASGSYEQYF. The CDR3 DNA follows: TGTGCCAGCAAGTTTGCTAGCGGCTCCTACGAGCAGTACTTC.

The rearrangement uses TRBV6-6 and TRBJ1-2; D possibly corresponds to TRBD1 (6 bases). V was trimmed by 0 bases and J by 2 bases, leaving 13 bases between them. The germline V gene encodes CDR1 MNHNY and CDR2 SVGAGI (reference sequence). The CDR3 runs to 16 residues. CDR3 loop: CASSYSPTGQNYGYTF. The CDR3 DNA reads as TGTGCCAGCAGTTACTCCCCCACAGGGCAGAACTATGGCTACACCTTC.

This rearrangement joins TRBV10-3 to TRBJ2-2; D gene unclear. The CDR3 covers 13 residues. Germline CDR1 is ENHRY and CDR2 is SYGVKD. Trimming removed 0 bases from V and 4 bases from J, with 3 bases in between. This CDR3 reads CAISESTTGELFF. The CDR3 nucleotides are TGTGCCATCAGTGAGTCGACCACCGGGGAGCTGTTTTTT.

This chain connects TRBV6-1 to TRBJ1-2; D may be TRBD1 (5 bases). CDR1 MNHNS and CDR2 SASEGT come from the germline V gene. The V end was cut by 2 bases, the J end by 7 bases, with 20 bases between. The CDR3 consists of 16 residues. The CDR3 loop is CASSEPGRTPGGGYTF. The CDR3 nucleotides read TGTGCCAGCAGTGAACCGGGACGGACGCCGGGGGGTGGCTACACCTTC.

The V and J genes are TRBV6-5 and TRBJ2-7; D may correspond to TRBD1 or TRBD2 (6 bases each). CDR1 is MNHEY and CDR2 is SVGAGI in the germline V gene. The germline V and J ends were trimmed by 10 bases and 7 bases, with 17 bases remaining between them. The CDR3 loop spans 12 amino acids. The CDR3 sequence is CAIGEEGDEQYF. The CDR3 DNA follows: TGTGCCATCGGGGAGGAGGGGGATGAGCAGTACTTC.

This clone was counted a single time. The CDR3 sequence: CAWGYEQFF. The CDR3 bases are TGTGCCTGGGGCTATGAGCAGTTCTTC. The chain combines TRBV30 with TRBJ2-1; D is undetermined. Trimming left V 5 bases short and J 8 bases short, with 4 bases between. The CDR3 has 9 residues. Germline lookup yields CDR1 GTSNPN and CDR2 SVGIG (reference sequence).

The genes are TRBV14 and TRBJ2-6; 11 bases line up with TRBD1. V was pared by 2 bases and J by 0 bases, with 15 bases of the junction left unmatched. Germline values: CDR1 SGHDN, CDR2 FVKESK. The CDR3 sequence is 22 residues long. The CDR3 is CASSQLSWDRGSAASGANVLTF. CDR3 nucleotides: TGTGCCAGCAGCCAACTTTCGTGGGACAGGGGGTCGGCCGCCTCTGGGGCCAACGTCCTGACTTTC. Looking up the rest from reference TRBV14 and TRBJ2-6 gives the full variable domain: EAGVTQFPSHSVIEKGQTVTLRCDPISGHDNLYWYRRVMGKEIKFLLHFVKESKQDESGMPNNRFLAERTGGTYSTLKVQPAELEDSGVYFCASSQLSWDRGSAASGANVLTFGAGSRLTVL.

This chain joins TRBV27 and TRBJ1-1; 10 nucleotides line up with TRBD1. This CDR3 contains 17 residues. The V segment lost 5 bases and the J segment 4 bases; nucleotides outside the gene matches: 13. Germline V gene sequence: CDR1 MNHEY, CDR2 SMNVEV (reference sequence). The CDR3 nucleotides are TGTGCCAGCAGTCATAGAGGGACAGGGGACACGGGCACTGAAGCTTTCTTT. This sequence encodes CASSHRGTGDTGTEAFF.

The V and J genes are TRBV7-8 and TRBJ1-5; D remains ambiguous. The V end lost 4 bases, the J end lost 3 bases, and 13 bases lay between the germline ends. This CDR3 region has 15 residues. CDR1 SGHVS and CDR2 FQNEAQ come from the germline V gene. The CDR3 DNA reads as TGTGCCAGCAGCTCACGGGTGGTATCCAATCAGCCCCAGCATTTT. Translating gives CASSSRVVSNQPQHF.

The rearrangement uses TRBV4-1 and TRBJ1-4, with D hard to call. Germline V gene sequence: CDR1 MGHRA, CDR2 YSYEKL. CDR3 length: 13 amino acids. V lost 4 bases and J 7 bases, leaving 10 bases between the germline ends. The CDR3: CASSRNSREKLFF. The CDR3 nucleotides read TGCGCCAGCAGCCGGAACAGCCGTGAAAAACTGTTTTTT.

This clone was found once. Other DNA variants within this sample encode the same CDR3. CDR3 DNA sequence: TGTGCCAGCAGTTTGCCGGGAGACTATGGCTACACCTTC. This sequence encodes CASSLPGDYGYTF. This chain connects TRBV28 to TRBJ1-2; no definite D call. The germline gives CDR1 MDHEN, CDR2 SYDVKM. The CDR3 sequence is 13 residues long. V was shortened by 3 bases and J by 3 bases, with 8 bases between the two germline ends.

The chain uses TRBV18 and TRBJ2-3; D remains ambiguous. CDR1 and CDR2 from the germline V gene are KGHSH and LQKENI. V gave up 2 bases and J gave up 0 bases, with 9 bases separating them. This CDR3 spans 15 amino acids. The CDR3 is CASSPNFQSTDTQYF. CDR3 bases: TGTGCCAGCTCACCAAACTTCCAAAGCACAGATACGCAGTATTTT.

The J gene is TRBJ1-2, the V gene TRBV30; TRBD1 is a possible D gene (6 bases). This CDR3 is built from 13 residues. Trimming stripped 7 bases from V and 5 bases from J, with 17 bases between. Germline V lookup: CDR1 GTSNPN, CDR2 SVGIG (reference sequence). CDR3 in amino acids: CASQSPGAYGYTF. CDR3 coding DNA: TGTGCCTCCCAAAGCCCGGGGGCGTATGGCTACACCTTC.

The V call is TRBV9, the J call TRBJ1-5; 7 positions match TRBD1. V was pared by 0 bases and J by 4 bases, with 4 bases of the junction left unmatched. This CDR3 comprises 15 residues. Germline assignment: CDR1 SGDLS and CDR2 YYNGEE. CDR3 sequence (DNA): TGTGCCAGCAGCGTAGGAAGACAGGGTAATCAGCCCCAGCATTTT. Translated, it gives CASSVGRQGNQPQHF.

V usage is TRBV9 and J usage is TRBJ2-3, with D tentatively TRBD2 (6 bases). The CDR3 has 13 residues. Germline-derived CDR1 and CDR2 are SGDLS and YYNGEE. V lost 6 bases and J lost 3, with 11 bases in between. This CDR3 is CASTPRGTDTQYF. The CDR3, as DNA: TGTGCCAGCACGCCACGGGGGACAGATACGCAGTATTTT. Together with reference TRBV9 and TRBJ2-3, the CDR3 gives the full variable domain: DSGVTQTPKHLITATGQRVTLRCSPRSGDLSVYWYQQSLDQGLQFLIQYYNGEERAKGNILERFSAQQFPDLHSELNLSSLELGDSALYFCASTPRGTDTQYFGPGTRLTVL.

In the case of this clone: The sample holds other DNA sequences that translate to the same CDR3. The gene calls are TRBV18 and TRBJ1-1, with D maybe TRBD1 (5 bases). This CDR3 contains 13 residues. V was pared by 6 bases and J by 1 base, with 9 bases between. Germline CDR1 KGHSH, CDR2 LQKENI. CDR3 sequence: CASSLTANTEAFF. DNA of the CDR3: TGTGCCAGCTCGTTGACAGCGAACACTGAAGCTTTCTTT. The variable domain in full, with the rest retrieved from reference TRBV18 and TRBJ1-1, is NAGVMQNPRHLVRRRGQEARLRCSPMKGHSHVYWYRQLPEEGLKFMVYLQKENIIDESGMPKERFSAEFPKEGPSILRIQQVVRGDSAAYFCASSLTANTEAFFGQGTRLTVV.

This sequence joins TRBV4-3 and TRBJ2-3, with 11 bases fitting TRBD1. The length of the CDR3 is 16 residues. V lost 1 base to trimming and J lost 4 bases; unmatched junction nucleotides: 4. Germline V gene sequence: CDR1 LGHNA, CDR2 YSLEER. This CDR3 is CASSQAAGQGADTQYF. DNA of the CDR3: TGCGCCAGCAGCCAAGCAGCGGGACAGGGGGCAGATACGCAGTATTTT.

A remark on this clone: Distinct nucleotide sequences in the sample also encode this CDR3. Here the CDR3 DNA reads TGCGCCAGCAGCTTAACACCTACCTACGAGCAGTACTTC. Translation gives CASSLTPTYEQYF. The rearrangement links TRBV5-1 to TRBJ2-7; D gene uncertain. This CDR3 has 13 amino acids. From germline, CDR1 is SGHRS and CDR2 YFSETQ. V was cut by 2 bases and J by 2 bases, with 8 bases left in between.

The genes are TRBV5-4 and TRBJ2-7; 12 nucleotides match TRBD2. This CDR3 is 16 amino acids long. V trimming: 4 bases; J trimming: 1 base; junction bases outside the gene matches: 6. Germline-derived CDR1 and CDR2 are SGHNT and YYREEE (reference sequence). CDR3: CASSAGLAGSSYEQYF. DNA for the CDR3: TGTGCCAGCAGCGCAGGACTAGCGGGGTCATCCTACGAGCAGTACTTC.

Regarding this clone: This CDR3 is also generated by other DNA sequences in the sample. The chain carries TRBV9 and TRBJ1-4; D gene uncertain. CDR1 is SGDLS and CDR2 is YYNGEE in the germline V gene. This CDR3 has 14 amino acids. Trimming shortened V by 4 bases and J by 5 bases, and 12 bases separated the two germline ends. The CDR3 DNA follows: TGTGCCAGCAGCCCGAGGGCCGGAAATGAAAAACTGTTTTTT. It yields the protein CASSPRAGNEKLFF.

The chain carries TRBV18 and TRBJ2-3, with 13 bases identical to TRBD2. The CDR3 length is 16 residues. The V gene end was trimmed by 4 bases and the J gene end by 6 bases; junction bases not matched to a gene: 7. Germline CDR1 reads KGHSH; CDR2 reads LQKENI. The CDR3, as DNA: TGTGCCAGCTCACTGGGACTAGCGGGACTAACGGATACGCAGTATTTT. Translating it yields CASSLGLAGLTDTQYF.

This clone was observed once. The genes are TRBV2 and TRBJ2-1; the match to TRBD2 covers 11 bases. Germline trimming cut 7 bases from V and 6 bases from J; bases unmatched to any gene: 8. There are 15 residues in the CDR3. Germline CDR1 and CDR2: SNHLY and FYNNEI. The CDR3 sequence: CASTVAGGPFNEQFF. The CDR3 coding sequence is TGTGCCAGCACTGTAGCGGGAGGGCCTTTCAATGAGCAGTTCTTC.

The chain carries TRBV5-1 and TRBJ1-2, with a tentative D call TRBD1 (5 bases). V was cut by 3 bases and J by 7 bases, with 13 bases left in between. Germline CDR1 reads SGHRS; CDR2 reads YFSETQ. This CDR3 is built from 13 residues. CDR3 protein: CASSYDPRGGYTF. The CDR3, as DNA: TGCGCCAGCAGCTACGACCCGAGGGGTGGCTACACCTTC.

For the CDR3, the DNA is TGTGCAAGTCGCTTAGCGGGCGGGTTGAGCACAGATACGCAGTATTTT. Protein sequence: CASRLAGGLSTDTQYF. This rearrangement joins TRBV12-2 to TRBJ2-3; the DNA was not compared with TRBD2, the D call given in the table. TRBV12-2 is a known pseudogene. This CDR3 has 16 residues.

CDR3 nucleotide sequence: TGCGCCAGCAGTGACTCCACAGGGGGCTTCACTGAAGCTTTCTTT. It specifies CASSDSTGGFTEAFF. The chain links TRBV10-1 to TRBJ1-1; 9 nucleotides agree with TRBD1. The CDR3 contains 15 residues. Germline values: CDR1 WNHNN, CDR2 SYGVQD (reference sequence). Trimming removed 3 bases from V and 4 bases from J; junction bases left unmatched: 6.

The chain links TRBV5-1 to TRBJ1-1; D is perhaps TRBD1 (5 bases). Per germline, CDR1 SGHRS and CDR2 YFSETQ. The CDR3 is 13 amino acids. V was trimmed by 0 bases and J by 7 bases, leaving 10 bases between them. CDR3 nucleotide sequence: TGCGCCAGCAGCTTGGCCACAGGAATTGAAGCTTTCTTT. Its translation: CASSLATGIEAFF.

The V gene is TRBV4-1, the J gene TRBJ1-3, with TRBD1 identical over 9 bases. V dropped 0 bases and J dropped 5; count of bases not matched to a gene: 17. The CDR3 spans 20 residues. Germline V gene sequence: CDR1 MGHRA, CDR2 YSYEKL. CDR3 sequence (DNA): TGCGCCAGCAGCCAAGATCCAGGGACAGGGTTAGGGGTACTCAGAAACACCATATATTTT. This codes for CASSQDPGTGLGVLRNTIYF.

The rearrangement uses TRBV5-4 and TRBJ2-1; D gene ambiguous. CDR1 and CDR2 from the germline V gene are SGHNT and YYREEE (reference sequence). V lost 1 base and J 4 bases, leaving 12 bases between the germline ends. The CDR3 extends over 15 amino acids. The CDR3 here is CASSLSNGQYNEQFF. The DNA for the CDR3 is TGTGCCAGCAGCTTGTCCAATGGGCAGTACAATGAGCAGTTCTTC.

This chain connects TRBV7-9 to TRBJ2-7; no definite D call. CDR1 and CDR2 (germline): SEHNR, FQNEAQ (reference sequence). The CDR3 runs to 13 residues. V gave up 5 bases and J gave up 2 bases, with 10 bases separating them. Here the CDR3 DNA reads TGTGCCAGCAGCACCCGGGTAGCCTACGAGCAGTACTTC. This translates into CASSTRVAYEQYF.